Here is one T cell receptor (beta chain) with its context. Its antigen is unknown. The data are from a study of T cell responses to AZD1222 COVID-19 vaccine. TCRdb keeps only in-frame clones here, not all; method: immunoSEQ multiplex PCR. The profile shows about 93,000 clones, roughly 86% of them singletons. General study findings and limits: The donor group comprised mostly white British people and more females; the analysis possibly underestimated clonal diversity.

The sequence came from an adult in good health. This specimen consisted of peripheral blood, obtained on day 0 of MenACWY control vaccination.

CDR3 nucleotides: TGTGCCATCCGGGAGAACACTGAAGCTTTCTTT. It specifies CAIRENTEAFF. This chain links TRBV12-3 or TRBV12-4 with TRBJ1-1; the D is unclear. The V and J ends lost 10 bases and 1 base respectively, with 7 bases between them. This CDR3 is built from 11 residues.